What follows describes a single T cell receptor (beta chain). CDR1 MNHNS and CDR2 SASEGT come from the germline V gene. The CDR3 loop spans 16 amino acids. J lost 2 bases, V lost 6 bases, and 3 bases had no gene match. This sample is drawn from a study of T-cell reconstitution after alpha-beta-depleted transplantation in children. The library targeted TCRbeta and was prepared with unique molecular identifiers. TCRdb used MiXCR to reprocess the PCR reads, holding one entry per CDR3 protein. The sample carries some 490,000 distinct CDR3 sequences, around an eighth recorded once. The specimen comprised PBMCs from the stem cell graft donor, sampled from the stem cell graft. The sequence derives from a human donor who donated a stem cell graft to a child with combined immunodeficiency. The chain uses TRBV6-1 and TRBJ2-2; 13 bases match TRBD2. As DNA, the CDR3 is TGTGCCAGCAGGGGGACTAGCGGGGTCAACACCGGGGAGCTGTTTTTT. Amino acid sequence: CASRGTSGVNTGELFF.